This TCR beta chain was recovered during a study of shared clonotypes between healthy human individuals. Study at large: Per-donor plates numbered three CD4 naive, three CD4 memory, two CD8 naive and one CD8 memory.

Each PCR replicate from the sorted subsets contained 150 to 250 ng DNA, which is some 31,000 T cell genomes. Repertoires were generated with immunoSEQ multiplex PCR, while TCRdb's copy carries only in-frame clones and drops some. The data show around 940,000 clones, over 60% seen once. Study outcomes and limitations: Naive CD4 clonotypes were shared across several donors at 4.5% to 6.5%.

The CDR3 totals 17 residues. The junction had 19 bases not matched to a gene; V was cut back by 6 bases and J by 5 bases. Per the germline V gene, CDR1 is KGHSH and CDR2 is LQKENI. As for this clone: Antigen unknown.

The V call is TRBV18, the J call TRBJ2-7, with TRBD2 matching over 7 bases. The TCR was taken from a man younger than 35 in good health. The sample comprised memory CD4+ T cells sorted from blood. Stated subset: CD45RA-negative fraction. The CDR3 sequence is CASSATPRGGRFHEQYF. CDR3 DNA: TGTGCCAGCTCGGCGACCCCCCGGGGCGGGAGATTCCACGAGCAGTACTTC.